The sequence of this T cell receptor (beta chain) was determined in a study of beta chain features in type 1 diabetes. General study results and limits: Shortening that was moderate but significant affected the TCRB CDR3s of Type 1 diabetes patients in all four CD4+ subsets.

The V gene's germline CDR1 is SNHLY and CDR2 FYNNEI. V was shortened by 8 bases and J by 5 bases, with 16 bases between the two germline ends. CDR3 length equals 14 residues. Every isolated RNA sample was fully reverse transcribed, so sequencing captured expressed TCRB transcripts. Generated by immunoSEQ multiplex PCR, the TCRdb table keeps only in-frame clones and is missing some. The sample comprises a few hundred thousand clones, under 20% of which are singletons, and 0.08% to 0.095% rests with the top ten. Concerning this clone itself: What it binds is not known.

This receptor was obtained from a man aged 25-40 years with type 1 diabetes. The chain recombines TRBV2 with TRBJ2-1, with D tentatively TRBD2 (6 bases). Sequences were obtained from naive CD4+ T cells from blood. The CDR3 sequence is CASQVGLANNEQFF. The CDR3 DNA reads TGTGCCAGCCAGGTGGGACTGGCAAACAATGAGCAGTTCTTC.